These 30 T cell receptor beta chains came from one sample sequenced in a study of vaccination effects on CD4 cells after COVID-19. Using immunoSEQ multiplex PCR, the repertoire was profiled, and TCRdb retains in-frame clones only, with some absent. Of approximately 38,000 clones detected, about 67% appear once; the ten largest clones hold approximately 8%. CD4+ T cells were isolated after nine to ten days of culture. Two-dose BNT162b2 or mRNA-1273 vaccination was given to participants. Their antigens are not known. The source was CD4+ T cells from PBMCs cultured without peptide, collected after COVID-19 vaccination. These receptors were taken from a human donor who received a COVID-19 vaccine.

This clone was seen a few times. As DNA, the CDR3 is TGTGCCAGCAGCCACCGAACAGGGGTTGGGGCCAACGTCCTGACTTTC. Encoded protein: CASSHRTGVGANVLTF. This chain joins TRBV3-1 (or the pseudogene TRBV3-2) and TRBJ2-6, with 7 bases aligning to TRBD1. Germline V CDR1 and CDR2: LGHDT, YNNKEL (reference sequence). The ends lost 3 bases at V and 3 bases at J; junction bases unmatched: 5. The CDR3 has 16 amino acids.

The chain uses TRBV5-6 and TRBJ2-1; 9 nucleotides line up with TRBD2. Unmatched junction bases numbered 6, after V lost 0 bases and J lost 5 bases. Germline CDR1 and CDR2: SGHDT and YYEEEE. The CDR3 runs 16 residues. DNA for the CDR3: TGTGCCAGCAGCTTGGTGATAATAGCGGGAGACAATGAGCAGTTCTTC. Its translation: CASSLVIIAGDNEQFF. The whole variable domain, remainder taken from reference TRBV5-6 and TRBJ2-1, is DAGVTQSPTHLIKTRGQQVTLRCSPKSGHDTVSWYQQALGQGPQFIFQYYEEEERQRGNFPDRFSGHQFPNYSSELNVNALLLGDSALYLCASSLVIIAGDNEQFFGPGTRLTVL.

The chain links TRBV7-9 to TRBJ2-7; no definite D call. V was clipped by 5 bases and J by 6 bases, with 23 bases between them. The CDR3 spans 16 residues. Germline-derived CDR1 and CDR2 are SEHNR and FQNEAQ (reference sequence). The CDR3 here is CASSETNLGTIFEQYF. DNA of the CDR3: TGTGCCAGCAGCGAAACGAACCTAGGTACCATTTTCGAGCAGTACTTC.

The J gene is TRBJ2-1, the V gene TRBV6-5, with 11 bases matching TRBD2. V lost 7 bases and J lost 10; bases outside the gene matches: 9. The germline V gene has CDR1 MNHEY and CDR2 SVGAGI. CDR3 length: 14 amino acids. CDR3 DNA sequence: TGTGCCAGCACCGCTGTGGGACTAGCGGAAGAGCAGTTCTTC. Protein: CASTAVGLAEEQFF.

The V gene is TRBV4-2, the J gene TRBJ2-3; unclear D gene. The V gene lost 0 bases and the J gene lost 6 bases, with 4 bases spanning the gap. There are 12 residues in the CDR3. Germline values: CDR1 LGHNA, CDR2 YNFKEQ. The CDR3 DNA reads as TGTGCCAGCAGCCAAGAGTCCGATACGCAGTATTTT. Translation: CASSQESDTQYF.

This clone was observed a handful of times. The chain links TRBV5-4 to TRBJ2-2; maybe TRBD1 (5 bases). The germline V gene has CDR1 SGHNT and CDR2 YYREEE (reference sequence). This CDR3 spans 15 amino acids. V lost 1 base, J lost 1 base, and 8 bases lay in between. The CDR3 protein is CASSLSTGNTGELFF. The CDR3 region has the DNA TGTGCCAGCAGCTTGAGCACAGGGAACACCGGGGAGCTGTTTTTT.

The rearrangement links TRBV5-4 to TRBJ2-3, with D possibly TRBD2 on 5 matching bases. Germline-derived CDR1 and CDR2 are SGHNT and YYREEE (reference sequence). The CDR3 is 14 amino acids. Trimming stripped 4 bases from V and 4 bases from J, with 13 bases between. In DNA form, the CDR3 reads TGTGCCAGCAGCGAGGACCTAGCTTCAGATACGCAGTATTTT. Protein sequence: CASSEDLASDTQYF.

This chain links TRBV5-1 with TRBJ2-1; 7 bases map to TRBD1. V shed 6 bases and J 2 bases; nucleotides not matched to a gene: 11. The germline V gene encodes CDR1 SGHRS and CDR2 YFSETQ. This CDR3 comprises 16 residues. The CDR3 coding sequence is TGCGCCAGCATCCAAACAGGGGACGGAGCCTACAATGAGCAGTTCTTC. Protein product: CASIQTGDGAYNEQFF.

The rearrangement joins TRBV7-9 to TRBJ1-1; D unresolved. Trimming stripped 1 base from V and 5 bases from J, with 2 bases between. Germline V gene lookup returns CDR1 SEHNR and CDR2 FQNEAQ (reference sequence). This CDR3 has 11 amino acids. The CDR3 reads CASSLVTEAFF. CDR3 DNA: TGTGCCAGCAGCTTAGTTACTGAAGCTTTCTTT.

This clone has only a few counts. This CDR3 reads CASSPLIGRDGTEAFF. CDR3 nucleotides: TGTGCCAGCTCACCACTGATCGGACGGGACGGCACTGAAGCTTTCTTT. V is TRBV18 and J is TRBJ1-1; D is perhaps TRBD1 (5 bases). CDR3 length equals 16 residues. Germline CDR1 reads KGHSH; CDR2 reads LQKENI. The germline V and J ends were trimmed by 1 base and 4 bases, with 16 bases remaining between them.

The chain links TRBV18 to TRBJ2-2; TRBD2 matches 7 bases. J lost 3 bases, V lost 0 bases, and 4 bases had no gene match. This CDR3 spans 16 amino acids. CDR1 KGHSH and CDR2 LQKENI come from the germline V gene. The CDR3 nucleotides read TGTGCCAGCTCACCACCGGGAGGGATATACACCGGGGAGCTGTTTTTT. As protein: CASSPPGGIYTGELFF.

This clone occurred once. The chain uses TRBV14 and TRBJ2-7; D is unresolved. V lost 0 bases and J lost 12, with 9 bases in between. Germline values: CDR1 SGHDN, CDR2 FVKESK. The CDR3 is made up of 11 amino acids. DNA of the CDR3: TGTGCCAGCAGCCAAGAGGCCCCGCGGTACTTC. Translating gives CASSQEAPRYF.

The chain is built from TRBV5-1 and TRBJ2-5; D possibly corresponds to TRBD1 (6 bases). Germline V gene lookup returns CDR1 SGHRS and CDR2 YFSETQ. V lost 4 bases and J 2 bases, leaving 12 bases between the germline ends. CDR3 length equals 14 residues. This CDR3 reads CASSPGHSQETQYF. CDR3 coding DNA: TGCGCCAGCAGCCCGGGACACTCACAAGAGACCCAGTACTTC.

This clone was found a few times. This sequence joins TRBV6-6 and TRBJ1-1; D is uncertain. The germline V gene encodes CDR1 MNHNY and CDR2 SVGAGI (reference sequence). V lost 0 bases, J lost 6 bases, and 8 bases lay in between. CDR3 length: 13 residues. The CDR3 region is CASSYSLDPEAFF. The DNA of the CDR3 is TGTGCCAGCAGTTACTCATTGGATCCTGAAGCTTTCTTT.

V and J are TRBV3-1 (or the pseudogene TRBV3-2) and TRBJ1-5; unclear D gene. V was shortened by 5 bases and J by 0 bases, with 8 bases between the two germline ends. There are 14 residues in the CDR3. Germline-derived CDR1 and CDR2 are LGHDT and YNNKEL (reference sequence). CDR3 sequence reads: CASSSGNSNQPQHF. In DNA, the CDR3 is TGTGCCAGCAGCAGCGGGAATAGCAATCAGCCCCAGCATTTT.

This clone was picked up one time. The chain carries TRBV2 and TRBJ1-5; TRBD1 matches 7 bases. The germline V gene has CDR1 SNHLY and CDR2 FYNNEI. There are 14 residues in the CDR3. The trim removed 2 bases at V and 7 bases at J, leaving 5 bases unmatched. DNA for the CDR3: TGTGCCAGCAGTGAAAACAGGGGAGGGCAGCCCCAGCATTTT. Its protein product is CASSENRGGQPQHF.

This sequence joins TRBV4-1 and TRBJ2-1, with a weak D call TRBD2 (7 bases). V was clipped by 2 bases and J by 15 bases, with 20 bases between them. The CDR3 is made up of 14 amino acids. CDR1 is MGHRA, CDR2 YSYEKL, per germline. The CDR3 spells CASSQLGGGGARFF. Here the CDR3 DNA reads TGCGCCAGCAGCCAATTAGGAGGGGGGGGCGCGCGGTTCTTC.

The CDR3 sequence is CASSTVQETQYF. CDR3 nucleotides: TGTGCCAGCAGCACAGTTCAAGAGACCCAGTACTTC. The V and J genes are TRBV2 and TRBJ2-5; unclear D gene. Germline CDR1 is SNHLY and CDR2 is FYNNEI. V was clipped by 6 bases and J by 2 bases, with 7 bases between them. CDR3 length equals 12 residues.

This chain links TRBV27 with TRBJ2-2; 7 bases are a match to TRBD1. J was trimmed by 4 bases and V by 2 bases; bases with no gene match: 1. The CDR3 length is 14 residues. CDR1 MNHEY and CDR2 SMNVEV come from the germline V gene (reference sequence). The CDR3 bases are TGTGCCAGCAGTTTAGGGACAGTCACCGGGGAGCTGTTTTTT. The encoded protein is CASSLGTVTGELFF.

In this sample, this clone turned up once. The chain combines TRBV21-1 with TRBJ2-4. TRBV21-1 is annotated as a pseudogene. The CDR3 totals 17 residues. CDR3 amino acids: CASSKLRTMGAKNIQYF. CDR3 sequence (DNA): TGTGCCAGCAGCAAACTGCGCACCATGGGGGCCAAAAACATTCAGTACTTC.

This sequence joins TRBV27 and TRBJ2-7; TRBD1 aligns across 8 bases. Germline assignment: CDR1 MNHEY and CDR2 SMNVEV (reference sequence). The CDR3 loop spans 15 amino acids. The J segment lost 2 bases and the V segment lost 5 bases, leaving 8 bases of the junction unmatched. The CDR3 loop is CASSTMGQATYEQYF. The CDR3 bases are TGTGCCAGCAGTACCATGGGACAGGCAACCTACGAGCAGTACTTC.

The CDR3 DNA is TGCAGTGCTAGTGTAAACCGACACTCCGGGACAGGGGGCAACACCATATATTTT. Translated: CSASVNRHSGTGGNTIYF. This rearrangement joins TRBV20-1 to TRBJ1-3; 12 nucleotides align to TRBD1. Unmatched junction bases numbered 16, after V lost 3 bases and J lost 7 bases. The CDR3 sequence is 18 residues long. Germline-derived CDR1 and CDR2 are DFQATT and SNEGSKA (reference sequence).

On this clone itself: At one boundary the junction diverges from the germline segment, which might be a read error. The rearrangement uses TRBV5-1 and TRBJ1-5, with 10 bases identical to TRBD1. Germline V gives CDR1 SGHRS, CDR2 YFSETQ. CDR3 size: 15 residues. This CDR3 reads CASSLGQGSNQPQHF. The CDR3 DNA reads TGCGCCAGCAGTTTGGGACAGGGGAGCAATCAGCCCCAGCATTTT.

This clone was counted a single time. The chain recombines TRBV19 with TRBJ1-2; D remains unclear. Per the germline V gene, CDR1 is LNHDA and CDR2 is SQIVND (reference sequence). The CDR3 is made up of 12 amino acids. V lost 6 bases to trimming and J lost 7 bases, with 12 bases between them. Here the CDR3 DNA reads TGTGCCAGTAGAAAGTCACTGGGTGGCTACACCTTC. Amino acid sequence: CASRKSLGGYTF.

V and J are TRBV7-9 and TRBJ2-1, with a tentative D call TRBD2 (5 bases). Germline CDR1 is SEHNR and CDR2 is FQNEAQ (reference sequence). Trimming removed 3 bases from V and 7 bases from J, with 13 bases in between. The CDR3 runs to 14 residues. The DNA of the CDR3 is TGTGCCAGCAGCTTTCATGTATCGGGGAATGAGCAGTTCTTC. Encoded protein: CASSFHVSGNEQFF.

The rearrangement joins TRBV2 to TRBJ2-1, with unresolved D. Trimming took off 7 bases at V and 5 bases at J, with 12 bases between the two ends. CDR3 length: 13 amino acids. The germline V gene encodes CDR1 SNHLY and CDR2 FYNNEI. The CDR3 sequence is CASNLLENNEQFF. CDR3 in DNA: TGTGCCAGCAATCTGTTAGAAAACAATGAGCAGTTCTTC.

This clone was observed a few times. This rearrangement joins TRBV11-2 to TRBJ1-5; 8 bases map to TRBD1. This CDR3 has 17 amino acids. Per the germline V gene, CDR1 is SGHAT and CDR2 is FQNNGV. V trimming: 5 bases; J trimming: 0 bases; junction bases outside the gene matches: 9. The CDR3 DNA reads as TGTGCCAGCAGCCCTACCGGACAGGGCTATAGCAATCAGCCCCAGCATTTT. It encodes CASSPTGQGYSNQPQHF.

This clone was recorded only once. The chain has TRBV19 and TRBJ2-2; TRBD2 agrees at 15 bases. The junction had 5 bases not matched to a gene; V was cut back by 5 bases and J by 4 bases. Per the germline V gene, CDR1 is LNHDA and CDR2 is SQIVND (reference sequence). The CDR3 has 17 residues. CDR3 amino acids: CASSLRTSGGVTGELFF. Here the CDR3 DNA reads TGTGCCAGTAGTCTAAGGACTAGCGGGGGGGTCACCGGGGAGCTGTTTTTT. The entire variable domain, with the rest obtained from reference TRBV19 and TRBJ2-2, is as follows: DGGITQSPKYLFRKEGQNVTLSCEQNLNHDAMYWYRQDPGQGLRLIYYSQIVNDFQKGDIAEGYSVSREKKESFPLTVTSAQKNPTAFYLCASSLRTSGGVTGELFFGEGSRLTVL.

The chain links TRBV10-1 to TRBJ2-7, with a tentative D call TRBD2 (6 bases). The V end was cut by 2 bases, the J end by 4 bases, with 15 bases between. Per the germline V gene, CDR1 is WNHNN and CDR2 is SYGVQD (reference sequence). This CDR3 comprises 15 residues. Here the CDR3 DNA reads TGCGCCAGCAGTGAGACCGTTGGGACTTCTTACGAGCAGTACTTC. This gives the protein CASSETVGTSYEQYF.

The J gene is TRBJ2-7, the V gene TRBV5-4, with 9 bases fitting TRBD1. V trimming: 4 bases; J trimming: 3 bases; junction bases outside the gene matches: 8. The CDR3 is 15 residues long. In germline, CDR1 is SGHNT, CDR2 YYREEE (reference sequence). The CDR3 protein is CASSILQGAVYEQYF. The CDR3 DNA reads as TGTGCCAGCAGCATATTACAGGGGGCTGTCTACGAGCAGTACTTC.